The entry below describes one T cell receptor (beta chain). Its antigen remains undetermined. Base qualities were left out, and no much larger clone turns up one base away. Libraries came from 5' RACE. The data were produced on an Illumina HiSeq 2500. A second about 7 to 11 cycle PCR used a sample-barcoded 5' primer and a J-beta primer mix. A unique molecular identifier was introduced onto each TCR beta cDNA molecule by a template-switch 5' adaptor carrying 12 random nucleotides. At least 2.5 million CDR3-containing paired-end reads were obtained from each sample. All of the RNA was converted into first-strand cDNA using the Mint cDNA synthesis kit, with a TRBC-specific oligonucleotide serving as the primer. All cDNA was treated with uracil-DNA glycosylase and then went through a first 18-cycle PCR with the universal primers M1SS and BC2_uni_R. Turning to the authors' computational methods: For normalization, 1 million high-quality reads, each with a distinct molecular identifier, were randomly selected from each sample. Reads sharing molecular identifiers were discarded rather than binned into consensus sequences. CDR3 identification, clonotype clustering and error correction used MiTCR with a Q25 quality threshold and the strictest error-elimination algorithm. Lower-bound total TCR beta diversity was estimated with a nonparametric unseen species model using Euler transformation. TCRdb ran its own pipeline on the public reads, namely fastp trimming at Q25 and MiXCR clone calling, and kept in-frame beta chains. Rows matching on CDR3 protein sequence are summarized as one entry with the most common DNA and genes. TCRdb, not the authors, supplied the V and J calls. This sample lists 580,000 or so distinct CDR3 sequences; around half were detected once. The ten most abundant clones make up roughly 24% of the sample.

Donors were 30 to 45 systemically healthy Caucasian individuals from Russia aged roughly 6 to 90 years. Each donor gave ten milliliters of peripheral blood, collected into EDTA-treated Vacutainer tubes. PBMCs were isolated by Ficoll-Paque density-gradient centrifugation, with at least 6.5 million obtained per sample. Trizol reagent was used to extract total RNA from the PBMCs, yielding at least 6 micrograms per sample. For every donor, an aliquot of PBMCs went through flow cytometry to measure the percentages of naive CD45RAhigh/CD27high T cells. The sample comes from a study of blood T cells in healthy people across ages (dated by TCRdb to about 2015). In terms of the full investigation: Template switching captured roughly one uniquely barcoded TCR beta cDNA molecule per two T cells in model experiments. Using deep sequencing normalized with unique cDNA molecular identifiers, the study measured how TCR beta repertoire diversity changes with age. Four age groups were formed from the donors: young (average roughly 15 years), middle-aged (approximately 40), aged (about 68) and long-lived (about 80). Donors of different ages were randomly distributed across sequencing lanes to avoid experimental bias. Two additional independent replicas of 1 million unique cDNA reads from the same blood draw were analyzed for two donors (one aged 18 to 29 and one aged 80 or older).

The CDR3, cysteine through phenylalanine, is 12 amino acids long. Only CDR3 DNA remains: 36 bases, in frame from the first base. V is pared back by 3 bases and J by 6 bases, with 9 bases lying between the germline termini. CDR1 and CDR2, per the germline V gene, are SGDLS and YYNGEE. What the study reported, not specific to this receptor: Total diversity estimates from one million sequenced T cells were considered lower bounds and underestimates. Compared with the aged group, the long-lived group had more naive CD4+ T cells, fewer expanded clones and increased TCR diversity, a pattern suggesting age selection. Observed TCR beta diversity correlated strongly with the percentage of naive T cells measured by flow cytometry. Bulk unsorted PBMC profiling prevented conclusive comparison of naive and antigen-experienced compartments. Observed TCR beta diversity per million T cells fell roughly linearly with age, and a significant reduction was already apparent by age about 38. The CMV infection status of donors was not known, potentially confounding age-related changes in expanded clonotypes.

The sequence joins TRBV9 to TRBJ1-2, with a weak D call of TRBD1 (6 bases match). This TCR came from an elderly man in good health. Material for sequencing was blood. The DNA sequence is TGTGCCAGCAGCGGGGACATTCATGGCTACACCTTC. Its coded protein is CASSGDIHGYTF.